The entry below gives a single TCR beta chain sequence along with its context. Its antigen target is currently unknown. There are no base qualities to consult, and no much larger clone falls within one base. The sample originates from a study of blood T cell repertoires in COVID-19 (dated by TCRdb to the early 2020s). For context, the study as a whole: Samples from collaborators originated in the United States, Italy and Spain and spanned both the acute and convalescent phases of COVID-19. Where available, HLA class I and class II types were taken from metadata supplied by the sample provider and were not determined by assay-based typing. A freely available public database, intended as a resource for researchers studying the immune response to SARS-CoV-2, is where the repertoires were released. The samples were drawn from the first 160 participants of the ongoing ImmuneRACE study and from 1,200 or so subjects provided by 6 global collaborators. Subjects who had been exposed to COVID-19, were actively infected with it, or had recovered from it provided the deeply sampled blood TCRbeta repertoires that made up the dataset. Nearly every sample came with metadata listing a de-identified subject ID, COVID-19 status, age in years and sex. The prospective study material was composed of cDNA or gDNA derived from T cells, B-cell-depleted T cells, or PBMCs. Here is what the overall study found, with its caveats: The amount of clinical and demographic metadata varied by source and participant and was provided uncurated.

The immunoSEQ Assay, a bias-controlled multiplex PCR, was used to amplify TCRbeta CDR3 regions from genomic DNA. The authors' analysis ran thus. Nucleated cell counts per sample were estimated from amplification of reference gene primers within the assay. To quantify the absolute abundance of each unique TCRbeta CDR3 rearrangement, sequence reads were collapsed and filtered. For each sample, productive Simpson clonality was calculated by taking the square root of Simpson's diversity index across productive rearrangements. Imported from immuneACCESS, the table was reduced by TCRdb to in-frame sequences with V and J called. These copies leave out some clones; in studies compared against another copy, an unresolved V gene accounts for under half, and the cause of the remainder is not known. The DNA gave D and trimming, while V, J and clone size come from that table. Present in this sample are some 200,000 clones, 75% to 85% of which were seen just once. The ten top clones hold about 13% of the sample.

Collaborating institutions collected whole blood in K2EDTA tubes following their own protocols. For TCRbeta analysis, collaborators shipped samples in one of three forms: frozen whole blood, isolated PBMCs, or DNA extracted from either of those sample types. This clonotype originated in a human donor in a cohort sampled during active COVID-19. Sequenced material: peripheral blood.

CDR3 region: CASSSEGRSDTQYF. The DNA is as follows: TGTGCCAGCAGTTCGGAGGGGAGGTCAGATACGCAGTATTTT. The chain links TRBV6-5 with TRBJ2-3, with TRBD2 as a weak D call on 6 bases. The CDR3 spans 14 residues, from the cysteine through the phenylalanine. Only the CDR3 region is kept as DNA, spanning 42 bases read in frame from base 1. Via the germline V gene, CDR1 is MNHEY and CDR2 SVGAGI. Trimming at the junction amounts to 4 bases on V and 4 bases on J, and the germline ends lie 12 bases apart.